Listed here are 30 T cell receptor beta chains from one sample, sequenced in a study of control samples from healthy donors and cancer patients. Libraries were prepared by immunoSEQ multiplex PCR; TCRdb keeps only in-frame clonotypes and omits some of them. In the table there are approximately 70,000 clones, around 87% of which are singletons. Specimen: PBMCs. The receptors were sampled from a woman aged 45-60 years with head and neck cancer.

The V call is TRBV6-5, the J call TRBJ2-2; D call uncertain. The germline V and J ends were trimmed by 2 bases and 7 bases, with 8 bases remaining between them. This CDR3 region has 13 residues. Germline CDR1 and CDR2: MNHEY and SVGAGI. CDR3 DNA sequence: TGTGCCAGCAGTTACCTGGGGAACGGGGAGCTGTTTTTT. Amino acid sequence: CASSYLGNGELFF.

The chain carries TRBV6-5 and TRBJ2-7; TRBD1 might be the D (5 bases). Looked up from germline, CDR1 is MNHEY and CDR2 is SVGAGI. V dropped 4 bases and J dropped 2 bases, with 12 bases sitting between them. The CDR3 sequence is 14 residues long. The CDR3, as DNA: TGTGCCAGCAGTTGGACATCACTCACCTACGAGCAGTACTTC. Translated: CASSWTSLTYEQYF.

The chain links TRBV28 to TRBJ2-7, with D tentatively TRBD2 (6 bases). V gave up 8 bases and J gave up 6 bases, with 23 bases separating them. Per the germline V gene, CDR1 is MDHEN and CDR2 is SYDVKM. The CDR3 is made up of 15 amino acids. The CDR3, as DNA: TGTGCCAGCCGCCCGGCGTTAGGGGTGGGACTCGAGCAGTACTTC. Translation gives CASRPALGVGLEQYF.

The chain couples TRBV5-4 to TRBJ2-4, with D perhaps being TRBD1 or TRBD2 (6 bases each). V was pared by 4 bases and J by 0 bases, with 20 bases between. The V gene's germline CDR1 is SGHNT and CDR2 YYREEE (reference sequence). CDR3 length: 18 residues. The CDR3 loop reads CASSLMIGGHIAKNIQYF. For the CDR3, the DNA is TGTGCCAGCAGCCTGATGATAGGGGGGCATATAGCCAAAAACATTCAGTACTTC.

The rearrangement links TRBV11-1 to TRBJ2-3; 10 bases line up with TRBD2. Germline V gives CDR1 SGHAT, CDR2 FQDESV (reference sequence). Trimming cost V 4 bases and J 3 bases; bases outside gene matches: 7. The CDR3 runs 16 residues. CDR3 region: CASSSSSGGETDTQYF. CDR3 coding DNA: TGTGCCAGCAGCTCCTCTAGCGGGGGCGAAACAGATACGCAGTATTTT.

This clone was recorded only once. The J gene is TRBJ1-2, the V gene TRBV5-1; D ambiguous. The germline gives CDR1 SGHRS, CDR2 YFSETQ. CDR3 length equals 13 residues. V gave up 0 bases and J gave up 7 bases, with 10 bases separating them. The CDR3 sequence: CASSLGPVGGYTF. The CDR3 DNA reads as TGCGCCAGCAGCTTGGGACCGGTCGGTGGCTACACCTTC.

This chain uses TRBV10-3 with TRBJ1-1; D is perhaps TRBD1 (5 bases). V shed 8 bases and J shed 7 bases, with 17 bases lying between them. CDR3 length equals 13 residues. The V gene's germline CDR1 is ENHRY and CDR2 SYGVKD. CDR3 amino acids: CAISFARGIEAFF. CDR3 sequence (DNA): TGTGCCATCTCATTCGCTAGGGGAATTGAAGCTTTCTTT.

The genes are TRBV11-2 and TRBJ2-2, with D possibly matching TRBD1 (5 bases). The CDR3 length is 14 residues. Germline values: CDR1 SGHAT, CDR2 FQNNGV. V dropped 1 base and J dropped 6 bases, with 9 bases sitting between them. The CDR3 nucleotides are TGTGCCAGCAGCTTAGGTTCCAGGGCCGGGGAGCTGTTTTTT. Its translation: CASSLGSRAGELFF.

This clone occurred once. V gene TRBV27 combines with J gene TRBJ2-1; TRBD1 matches at 9 bases. V shed 8 bases and J 5 bases; nucleotides not matched to a gene: 7. The CDR3 has 14 residues. CDR1 and CDR2 from the germline V gene are MNHEY and SMNVEV (reference sequence). CDR3 DNA: TGTGCCAGCGGGGGGACAGGGTCAAACAATGAGCAGTTCTTC. Translating gives CASGGTGSNNEQFF.

As regards this clone: At one of its ends the junction is not consistent with the germline gene, which may arise from a read error. The chain has TRBV7-2 and TRBJ1-5, with D perhaps matching TRBD1 (6 bases). The CDR3 spans 13 residues. Germline CDR1 reads SGHTA; CDR2 reads FQGNSA. The DNA for the CDR3 is TGTGCCACCAGCTTGACAGGTAACCAGCCCCAGCATTTT. Protein product: CATSLTGNQPQHF.

The J gene is TRBJ2-3, the V gene TRBV28; D ambiguous. Trimming took off 6 bases at V and 5 bases at J, with 9 bases between the two ends. This CDR3 is built from 12 residues. The germline V gene encodes CDR1 MDHEN and CDR2 SYDVKM. The CDR3 here is CASRSGIDTQYF. In nucleotides, the CDR3 is TGTGCCAGCAGGTCCGGTATAGATACGCAGTATTTT.

This clone was picked up one time. The chain has TRBV5-5 and TRBJ2-1, with 8 positions matching TRBD2. Germline lookup yields CDR1 SGHKS and CDR2 YYEKEE (reference sequence). The CDR3 length is 16 residues. The V segment lost 5 bases and the J segment 4 bases; nucleotides outside the gene matches: 11. CDR3 nucleotides: TGTGCCAGCAGTCCGGACGCCGGGGGGGCTTACAATGAGCAGTTCTTC. Translating gives CASSPDAGGAYNEQFF.

The chain has TRBV9 and TRBJ2-5; the match to TRBD2 covers 11 bases. Trimming took 3 bases from V and 1 from J; bases not matched to a gene: 5. The V gene's germline CDR1 is SGDLS and CDR2 YYNGEE. The CDR3 consists of 16 residues. The CDR3 protein is CASSDLAGGRQETQYF. CDR3 nucleotides: TGTGCCAGCAGCGACCTAGCGGGGGGCCGCCAAGAGACCCAGTACTTC. Filled out from reference TRBV9 and TRBJ2-5, the complete variable domain reads DSGVTQTPKHLITATGQRVTLRCSPRSGDLSVYWYQQSLDQGLQFLIQYYNGEERAKGNILERFSAQQFPDLHSELNLSSLELGDSALYFCASSDLAGGRQETQYFGPGTRLLVL.

The chain carries TRBV5-4 and TRBJ2-7; 9 bases align to TRBD2. V shed 7 bases, J shed 2 bases, and the junction held 7 bases outside the gene matches. The CDR3 consists of 14 residues. Germline V gives CDR1 SGHNT, CDR2 YYREEE (reference sequence). CDR3 in DNA: TGTGCCAGCGGGGGTAGCGGGAGCCCCTACGAGCAGTACTTC. This encodes CASGGSGSPYEQYF.

The DNA for the CDR3 is TGTGCCAGCAGCGTAGGGGGGGCCCTCTCTGGGGCCAACGTCCTGACTTTC. This sequence encodes CASSVGGALSGANVLTF. The chain joins TRBV9 to TRBJ2-6; D assignment may be TRBD1 or TRBD2 (6 bases each). Germline CDR1 reads SGDLS; CDR2 reads YYNGEE. This CDR3 spans 17 amino acids. Trimming stripped 0 bases from V and 0 bases from J, with 10 bases between.

The genes are TRBV6-2 or TRBV6-3 and TRBJ2-2, with a tentative D call TRBD1 (6 bases). CDR1 and CDR2 (germline): MNHEY, SVGEGT. With 2 bases removed from V and 0 bases from J, the gap between germline ends came to 16 bases. The CDR3 covers 18 residues. This CDR3 is CASSYPRGTGSNTGELFF. The CDR3 DNA follows: TGTGCCAGCAGTTACCCCAGGGGAACGGGCTCGAACACCGGGGAGCTGTTTTTT.

This clone was counted a few times. V gene TRBV7-3 combines with J gene TRBJ1-1; the D is unclear. The length of the CDR3 is 15 residues. CDR1 SGHTA and CDR2 FQGTGA come from the germline V gene. The V end lost 5 bases, the J end lost 0 bases, and 13 bases lay between the germline ends. In nucleotides, the CDR3 is TGTGCCAGCAGCATCGGGTTCGGAATGAACACTGAAGCTTTCTTT. Translating gives CASSIGFGMNTEAFF. Looking up the rest from reference TRBV7-3 and TRBJ1-1 gives the full variable domain: GAGVSQTPSNKVTEKGKYVELRCDPISGHTALYWYRQSLGQGPEFLIYFQGTGAADDSGLPNDRFFAVRPEGSVSTLKIQRTERGDSAVYLCASSIGFGMNTEAFFGQGTRLTVV.

V is TRBV5-1 and J is TRBJ2-3; D gene uncertain. The CDR3 sequence is 14 residues long. Trimming stripped 0 bases from V and 4 bases from J, with 9 bases between. Germline CDR1 and CDR2: SGHRS and YFSETQ. CDR3 in amino acids: CASSLEGPPDTQYF. Here the CDR3 DNA reads TGCGCCAGCAGCTTGGAAGGCCCCCCAGATACGCAGTATTTT.

This clone was picked up one time. The CDR3 bases are TGTGCCAGCAGCTTTTCCTCTGGGGCCAACGTCCTGACTTTC. This encodes CASSFSSGANVLTF. V is TRBV7-9 and J is TRBJ2-6; D not certain. V shed 3 bases and J shed 0 bases, with 3 bases lying between them. Germline V gene lookup returns CDR1 SEHNR and CDR2 FQNEAQ (reference sequence). CDR3 length equals 14 residues.

V gene TRBV7-2 combines with J gene TRBJ2-5, with D maybe TRBD2 (5 bases). CDR1 and CDR2 (germline): SGHTA, FQGNSA. CDR3 length: 11 residues. V lost 7 bases to trimming and J lost 5 bases, with 8 bases between them. CDR3 protein: CASKGGETQYF. Here the CDR3 DNA reads TGTGCCAGCAAAGGCGGGGAGACCCAGTACTTC.

The chain employs TRBV27 and TRBJ2-2, with D perhaps TRBD1 (6 bases). This CDR3 has 14 residues. V was shortened by 6 bases and J by 6 bases, with 14 bases between the two germline ends. In germline, CDR1 is MNHEY, CDR2 SMNVEV (reference sequence). The CDR3: CASRQKQGPGELFF. For the CDR3, the DNA is TGTGCCAGCAGACAGAAACAGGGACCCGGGGAGCTGTTTTTT.

This chain connects TRBV6-5 to TRBJ1-1, with TRBD1 identical over 7 bases. Germline V gene data show CDR1 as MNHEY and CDR2 as SVGAGI. V trimming: 2 bases; J trimming: 1 base; junction bases outside the gene matches: 4. This CDR3 is 15 amino acids long. CDR3 amino acids: CASSYHRGRNTEAFF. CDR3 nucleotides: TGTGCCAGCAGTTACCACAGGGGTAGGAACACTGAAGCTTTCTTT.

The chain employs TRBV30 and TRBJ2-2, with D maybe TRBD2 (6 bases). Trimming took 3 bases from V and 7 from J, leaving 9 bases between them. Germline assignment: CDR1 GTSNPN and CDR2 SVGIG (reference sequence). CDR3 size: 12 residues. The CDR3 DNA reads as TGTGCCTGGAGCCCGGGGGTCGGGGAGCTGTTTTTT. Protein: CAWSPGVGELFF.

The chain employs TRBV6-5 and TRBJ1-1; 8 bases are shared with TRBD1. Germline V gene data show CDR1 as MNHEY and CDR2 as SVGAGI. Trimming at V came to 4 bases and at J to 6 bases, leaving 4 bases not matched to a gene. The CDR3 runs to 13 residues. CDR3 residues: CASSSGQVAEAFF. The CDR3 coding sequence is TGTGCCAGCAGTTCGGGACAGGTCGCTGAAGCTTTCTTT.

V usage is TRBV29-1 and J usage is TRBJ2-3; TRBD1 might be the D (6 bases). The CDR3 is made up of 14 amino acids. V lost 7 bases, J lost 4 bases, and 18 bases lay in between. From germline, CDR1 is SQVTM and CDR2 ANQGSEA. In DNA, the CDR3 is TGCAGCGCTAAGAGGGGGTTCGATCCAGATACGCAGTATTTT. Protein product: CSAKRGFDPDTQYF.

This chain connects TRBV5-1 to TRBJ1-1, with 11 bases lining up with TRBD1. Germline V gives CDR1 SGHRS, CDR2 YFSETQ. With V trimmed by 2 bases and J by 7 bases, 7 bases remained unmatched. This CDR3 has 15 residues. This chain's CDR3 is CASSFWGQGVGEAFF. The CDR3 nucleotides read TGCGCCAGCAGCTTTTGGGGACAGGGGGTGGGTGAAGCTTTCTTT. Full variable domain (remainder filled in from reference TRBV5-1 and TRBJ1-1): KAGVTQTPRYLIKTRGQQVTLSCSPISGHRSVSWYQQTPGQGLQFLFEYFSETQRNKGNFPGRFSGRQFSNSRSEMNVSTLELGDSALYLCASSFWGQGVGEAFFGQGTRLTVV.

The chain joins TRBV3-1 (or the pseudogene TRBV3-2) to TRBJ2-2; 12 bases are a match to TRBD2. V was pared by 1 base and J by 0 bases, with 12 bases of the junction left unmatched. The CDR3 totals 21 residues. Germline V lookup: CDR1 LGHDT, CDR2 YNNKEL (reference sequence). The CDR3 DNA sequence: TGTGCCAGCAGCCAAGCCGGCGCTAGCGGGGGGGCCAGGTCGAACACCGGGGAGCTGTTTTTT. The encoded protein is CASSQAGASGGARSNTGELFF.

The chain combines TRBV30 with TRBJ2-7, with 9 bases that match TRBD1. This CDR3 spans 16 amino acids. CDR1 is GTSNPN, CDR2 SVGIG, per germline (reference sequence). V trimming: 5 bases; J trimming: 8 bases; junction bases outside the gene matches: 19. CDR3 protein: CAWGGPQGATPTKQYF. The DNA of the CDR3 is TGTGCCTGGGGGGGACCACAGGGGGCCACTCCTACGAAGCAGTACTTC.

This clone was picked up a small number of times. The chain uses TRBV19 and TRBJ1-1; D gene ambiguous. Per the germline V gene, CDR1 is LNHDA and CDR2 is SQIVND (reference sequence). V was cut by 5 bases and J by 5 bases, with 12 bases left in between. The CDR3 is 13 residues long. CDR3 residues: CASSYWGRTEAFF. CDR3 nucleotide sequence: TGTGCCAGTAGTTATTGGGGTAGGACTGAAGCTTTCTTT.

The chain recombines TRBV2 with TRBJ1-6, with D maybe TRBD1 (6 bases). Trimming removed 3 bases from V and 4 bases from J, with 13 bases in between. In germline, CDR1 is SNHLY, CDR2 FYNNEI. The CDR3 has 16 amino acids. The CDR3, as DNA: TGTGCCAGCAGTGAGGGGGGCCTAGGGTATAATTCACCCCTCCACTTT. Encoded protein: CASSEGGLGYNSPLHF.